Reported below is one T cell receptor beta chain. Looked up from germline, CDR1 is SQVTM and CDR2 is ANQGSEA. Losses at the gene ends were 0 bases for V and 5 bases for J; bases not matched to a gene: 5. CDR3 length: 15 amino acids. The method was immunoSEQ multiplex PCR; TCRdb's version includes in-frame clones alone and lacks a portion of them. The table has over 150,000 clones, roughly nine tenths seen once. The data were obtained in a study of cytomegalovirus exposure and HLA in healthy donors. The receptor's source is a woman aged 30 to 39 in good health and CMV-seronegative. Sequences were obtained from PBMCs. The V gene is TRBV29-1, the J gene TRBJ2-1, with TRBD2 matching over 9 bases. The CDR3 sequence is CSVEDLTSGHNEQFF. The CDR3 DNA follows: TGCAGCGTTGAAGATTTGACTAGCGGTCACAATGAGCAGTTCTTC.